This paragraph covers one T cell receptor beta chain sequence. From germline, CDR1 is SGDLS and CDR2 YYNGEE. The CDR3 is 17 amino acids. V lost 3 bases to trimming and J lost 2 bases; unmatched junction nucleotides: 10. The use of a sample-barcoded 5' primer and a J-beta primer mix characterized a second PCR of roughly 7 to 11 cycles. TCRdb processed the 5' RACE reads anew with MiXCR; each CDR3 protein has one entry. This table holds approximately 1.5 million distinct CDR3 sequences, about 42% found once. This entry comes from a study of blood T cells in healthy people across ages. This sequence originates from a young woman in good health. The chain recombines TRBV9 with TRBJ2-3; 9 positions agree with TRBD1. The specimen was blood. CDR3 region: CASSGRNRGRVTDTQYF. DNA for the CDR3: TGTGCCAGCAGCGGGAGGAACAGGGGGCGCGTCACAGATACGCAGTATTTT.